The table lists the clone carrying this T cell receptor beta chain with a count of one. Germline CDR1 LNHDA, CDR2 SQIVND (reference sequence). With 7 bases clipped from V and 2 bases from J, the junction kept 5 bases outside the gene matches. The CDR3 is made up of 14 amino acids. Enrolled during active infection, Seattle patients were then followed longitudinally. The entry originates in a study of blood T cell repertoires in COVID-19. Overall study context: The United States, Italy and Spain supplied acute and convalescent COVID-19 samples.

Authors' methods: Using reference gene primer amplification, nucleated cell counts were estimated. The data were produced by immunoSEQ multiplex PCR, yet TCRdb's version contains in-frame clones alone and is incomplete. V, J and clone size derive from that table, while D and trimming were established from the DNA sequence. The table lists about 270,000 clones, about 88% of them singletons. The chain uses TRBV19 and TRBJ1-5; 7 positions agree with TRBD1. The receptor comes from a human donor with COVID-19, enrolled during active disease. The donor label of this sample is uncertain. The sample consisted of peripheral blood. The DNA of the CDR3 is TGTGCCAGTACCGGAGGGACAGGCAATCAGCCCCAGCATTTT. This gives the protein CASTGGTGNQPQHF.